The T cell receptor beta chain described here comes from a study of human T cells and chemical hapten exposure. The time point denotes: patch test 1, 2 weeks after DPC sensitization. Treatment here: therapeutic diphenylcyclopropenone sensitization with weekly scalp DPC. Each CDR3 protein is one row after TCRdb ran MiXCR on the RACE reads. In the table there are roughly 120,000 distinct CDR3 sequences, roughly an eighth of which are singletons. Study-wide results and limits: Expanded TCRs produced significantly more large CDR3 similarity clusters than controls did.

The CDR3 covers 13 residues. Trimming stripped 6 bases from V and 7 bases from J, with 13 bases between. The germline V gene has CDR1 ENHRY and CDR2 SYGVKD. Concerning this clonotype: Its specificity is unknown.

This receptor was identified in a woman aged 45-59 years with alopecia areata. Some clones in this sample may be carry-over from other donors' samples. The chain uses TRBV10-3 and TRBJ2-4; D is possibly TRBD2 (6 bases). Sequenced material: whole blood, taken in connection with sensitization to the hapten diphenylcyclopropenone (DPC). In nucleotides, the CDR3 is TGTGCCATCAGGGGCGGGGCGACGAACATTCAGTACTTC. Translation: CAIRGGATNIQYF.